This TCR beta chain derives from a study of blood T cell repertoires in COVID-19. Germline trimming cut 5 bases from V and 2 bases from J; bases unmatched to any gene: 4. Germline CDR1 reads SEHNR; CDR2 reads FQNEAQ (reference sequence). The CDR3 is made up of 15 amino acids. Assay: immunoSEQ multiplex PCR; the TCRdb copy retains only in-frame clones and omits some. The sample has 270,000 or so clones; approximately 90% are singletons. This study enrolled people aged roughly 18 to 89 from about two dozen US geographic areas. This TCR was sampled from a woman younger than 45 with acute COVID-19. V gene TRBV7-9 combines with J gene TRBJ2-1, with 9 bases aligning to TRBD2. Sequencing input: PBMCs or T cells enriched from blood (not recorded which). CDR3 amino acids: CASSEIAGAYNEQFF. In DNA form, the CDR3 reads TGTGCCAGCAGCGAGATAGCGGGAGCCTACAATGAGCAGTTCTTC.